This TCR beta chain was sequenced in a study of shared clonotypes between healthy human individuals. With V trimmed by 0 bases and J by 2 bases, 12 bases remained unmatched. The germline gives CDR1 ENHRY, CDR2 SYGVKD. The CDR3 is made up of 20 amino acids. Data came from immunoSEQ multiplex PCR; TCRdb stores just in-frame clones and leaves some out. The sample records about 2,500,000 clones, around nine tenths being singletons. The chain carries TRBV10-3 and TRBJ2-2; 10 bases align to TRBD1. This sequence was found in a man between 18 and 29 years old in good health. Sequenced input: naive CD4+ T cells sorted from blood. Subset meaning: CD45RA+ positively selected. The CDR3 region has the DNA TGTGCCATCAGTGAGTCGGCGACAGGGGGCTCCAAACTCAACACCGGGGAGCTGTTTTTT. Translated: CAISESATGGSKLNTGELFF.